This T cell receptor (beta chain) was captured by sequencing in a study of Graves' ophthalmopathy and Graves' hyperthyroidism. Findings and limits, study-wide: The model predicted progression of ophthalmopathy with a sensitivity of 60% to 71%, and its specificity was approximately 77%.

A diagnosis was made from clinical symptoms together with serum thyroxine, TRAb, thyroid ultrasound and orbital computed tomography. The CDR3 contains 15 residues. V lost 5 bases to trimming and J lost 7 bases, with 17 bases between them. Investigators amplified TCR beta CDR3 regions from RNA transcripts. HTBI-primed first-round RT-PCR preceded second-round multiplex PCR. TCRdb re-called the multiplex PCR reads through MiXCR, storing one row per CDR3 protein. Altogether 500,000 to 600,000 distinct CDR3 sequences are present, less than 45% being singletons, with the ten largest covering roughly 4.5%. About this clonotype: The antigen remains unidentified. It may be a read error: a sequence one base away is much more abundant.

The chain joins TRBV12-3 or TRBV12-4 to TRBJ1-4, with D perhaps matching TRBD1 (6 bases). The sample comprised peripheral blood or thyroid tissue (not recorded which). The TCR comes from an adult man with Graves' hyperthyroidism. The CDR3 DNA sequence: TGTGCCAGCAGTCCACTAGGGGGGAGGATTGAAAAACTGTTTTTT. Residues: CASSPLGGRIEKLFF.